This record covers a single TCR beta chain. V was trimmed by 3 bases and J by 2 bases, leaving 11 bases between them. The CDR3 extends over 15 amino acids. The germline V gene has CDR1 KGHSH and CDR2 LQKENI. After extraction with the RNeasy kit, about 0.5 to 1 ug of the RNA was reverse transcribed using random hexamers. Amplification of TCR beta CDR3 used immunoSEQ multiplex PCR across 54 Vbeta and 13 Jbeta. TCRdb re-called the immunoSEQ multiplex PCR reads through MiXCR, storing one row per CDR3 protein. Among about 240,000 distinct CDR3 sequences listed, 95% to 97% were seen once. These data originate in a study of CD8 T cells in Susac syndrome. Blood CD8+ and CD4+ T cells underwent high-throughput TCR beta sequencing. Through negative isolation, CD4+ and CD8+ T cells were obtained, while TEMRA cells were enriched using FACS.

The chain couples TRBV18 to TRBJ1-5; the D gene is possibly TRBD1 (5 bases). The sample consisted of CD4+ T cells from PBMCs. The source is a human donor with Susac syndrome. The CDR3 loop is CASSPTENRNQPQHF. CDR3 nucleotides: TGTGCCAGCTCACCGACAGAGAATCGCAATCAGCCCCAGCATTTT. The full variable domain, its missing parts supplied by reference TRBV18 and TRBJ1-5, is NAGVMQNPRHLVRRRGQEARLRCSPMKGHSHVYWYRQLPEEGLKFMVYLQKENIIDESGMPKERFSAEFPKEGPSILRIQQVVRGDSAAYFCASSPTENRNQPQHFGDGTRLSIL.